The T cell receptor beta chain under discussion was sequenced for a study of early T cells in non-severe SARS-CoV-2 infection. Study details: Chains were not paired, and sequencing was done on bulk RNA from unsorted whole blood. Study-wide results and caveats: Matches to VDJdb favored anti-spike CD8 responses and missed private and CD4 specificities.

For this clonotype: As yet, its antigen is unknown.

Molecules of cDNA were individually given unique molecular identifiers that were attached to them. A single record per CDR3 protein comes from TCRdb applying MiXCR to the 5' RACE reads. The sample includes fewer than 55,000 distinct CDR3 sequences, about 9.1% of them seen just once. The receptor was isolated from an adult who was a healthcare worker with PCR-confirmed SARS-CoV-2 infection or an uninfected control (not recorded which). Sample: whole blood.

In DNA, the CDR3 is TGTGCCAGTAGTACGACAGGGTTTCAGCCCCAGCATTTT. It encodes CASSTTGFQPQHF. The rearrangement joins TRBV19 to TRBJ1-5; 7 bases match TRBD1. The germline gives CDR1 LNHDA, CDR2 SQIVND (reference sequence). J lost 6 bases, V lost 4 bases, and 3 bases had no gene match. CDR3 size: 13 residues. Looking up the rest from reference TRBV19 and TRBJ1-5 gives the full variable domain: DGGITQSPKYLFRKEGQNVTLSCEQNLNHDAMYWYRQDPGQGLRLIYYSQIVNDFQKGDIAEGYSVSREKKESFPLTVTSAQKNPTAFYLCASSTTGFQPQHFGDGTRLSIL.